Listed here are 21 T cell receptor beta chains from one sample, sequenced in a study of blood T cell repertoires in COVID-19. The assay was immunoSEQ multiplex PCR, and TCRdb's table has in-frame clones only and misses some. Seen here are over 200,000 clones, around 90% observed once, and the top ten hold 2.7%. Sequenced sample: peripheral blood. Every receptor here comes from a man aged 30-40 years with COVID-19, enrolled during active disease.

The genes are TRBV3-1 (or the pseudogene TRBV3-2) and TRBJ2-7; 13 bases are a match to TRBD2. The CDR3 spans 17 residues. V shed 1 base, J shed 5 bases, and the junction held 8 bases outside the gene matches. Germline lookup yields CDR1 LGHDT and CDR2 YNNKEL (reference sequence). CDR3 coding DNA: TGTGCCAGCAGCCAAGCCAAGGGACTAGCGGGAACCGACGAGCAGTACTTC. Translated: CASSQAKGLAGTDEQYF.

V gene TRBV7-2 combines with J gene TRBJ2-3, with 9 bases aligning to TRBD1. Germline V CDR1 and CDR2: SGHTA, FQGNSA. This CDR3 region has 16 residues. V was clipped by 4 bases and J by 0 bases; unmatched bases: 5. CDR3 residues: CASSWGQGTSTDTQYF. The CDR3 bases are TGTGCCAGCAGCTGGGGACAGGGAACTAGCACAGATACGCAGTATTTT.

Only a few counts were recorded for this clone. For the CDR3, the DNA is TGTGCCAGCAGCCCGACAGGGACGGCCACGAACACCGGGGAGCTGTTTTTT. Translated: CASSPTGTATNTGELFF. The chain recombines TRBV7-3 with TRBJ2-2; TRBD1 aligns across 7 bases. V trimming: 5 bases; J trimming: 0 bases; junction bases outside the gene matches: 9. Germline V gene sequence: CDR1 SGHTA, CDR2 FQGTGA. CDR3 length: 17 residues. The complete variable domain, with remaining parts taken from reference TRBV7-3 and TRBJ2-2, reads GAGVSQTPSNKVTEKGKYVELRCDPISGHTALYWYRQSLGQGPEFLIYFQGTGAADDSGLPNDRFFAVRPEGSVSTLKIQRTERGDSAVYLCASSPTGTATNTGELFFGEGSRLTVL.

In DNA, the CDR3 is TGTGCCAGCAGCGCCCTACAGGGGCTGGATGGCTACACCTTC. Protein product: CASSALQGLDGYTF. The chain is built from TRBV9 and TRBJ1-2, with 7 nucleotides matching TRBD1. With 3 bases clipped from V and 6 bases from J, the junction kept 8 bases outside the gene matches. The length of the CDR3 is 14 residues. CDR1 and CDR2 (germline): SGDLS, YYNGEE.

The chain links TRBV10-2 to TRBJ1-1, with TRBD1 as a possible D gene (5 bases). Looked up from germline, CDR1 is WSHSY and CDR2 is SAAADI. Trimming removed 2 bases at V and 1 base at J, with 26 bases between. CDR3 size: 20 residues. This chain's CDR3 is CASSEPSGFRRPLANTEAFF. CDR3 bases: TGCGCCAGCAGTGAGCCTTCAGGGTTCAGACGACCCCTCGCGAACACTGAAGCTTTCTTT.

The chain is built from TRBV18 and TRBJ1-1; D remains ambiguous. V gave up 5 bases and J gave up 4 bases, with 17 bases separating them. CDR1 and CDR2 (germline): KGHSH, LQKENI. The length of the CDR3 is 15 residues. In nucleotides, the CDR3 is TGTGCCAGCTCAATTGGCGGAGCCTCGGGCACTGAAGCTTTCTTT. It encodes CASSIGGASGTEAFF.

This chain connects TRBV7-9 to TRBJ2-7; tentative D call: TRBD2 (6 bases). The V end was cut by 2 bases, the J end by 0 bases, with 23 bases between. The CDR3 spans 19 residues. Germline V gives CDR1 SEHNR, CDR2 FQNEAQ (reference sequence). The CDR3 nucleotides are TGTGCCAGCAGCTTAATATCAGGGAGTAGCGGTGATAGCTCCTACGAGCAGTACTTC. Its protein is CASSLISGSSGDSSYEQYF.

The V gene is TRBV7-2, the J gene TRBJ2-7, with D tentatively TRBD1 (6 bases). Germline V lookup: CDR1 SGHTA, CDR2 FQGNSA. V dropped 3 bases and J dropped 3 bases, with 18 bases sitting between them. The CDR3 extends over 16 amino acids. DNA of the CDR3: TGTGCCAGCAGCTTGTCCTCTACAGGGCTGCTCTACGAGCAGTACTTC. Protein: CASSLSSTGLLYEQYF.

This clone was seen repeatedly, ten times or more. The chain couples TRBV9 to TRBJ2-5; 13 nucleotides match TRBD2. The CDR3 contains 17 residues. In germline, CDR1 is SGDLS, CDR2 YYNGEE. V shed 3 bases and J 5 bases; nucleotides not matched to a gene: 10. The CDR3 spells CASSAGELAGGSETQYF. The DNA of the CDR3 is TGTGCCAGCAGCGCTGGGGAACTAGCGGGGGGGTCGGAGACCCAGTACTTC.

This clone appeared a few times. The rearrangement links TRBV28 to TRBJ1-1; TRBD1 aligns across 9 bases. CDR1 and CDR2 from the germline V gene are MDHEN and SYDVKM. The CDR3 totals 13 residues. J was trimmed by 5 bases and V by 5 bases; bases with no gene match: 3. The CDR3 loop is CASSPGQGTEAFF. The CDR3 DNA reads TGTGCCAGCAGTCCGGGACAGGGAACTGAAGCTTTCTTT. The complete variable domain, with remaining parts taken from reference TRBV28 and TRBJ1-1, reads DVKVTQSSRYLVKRTGEKVFLECVQDMDHENMFWYRQDPGLGLRLIYFSYDVKMKEKGDIPEGYSVSREKKERFSLILESASTNQTSMYLCASSPGQGTEAFFGQGTRLTVV.

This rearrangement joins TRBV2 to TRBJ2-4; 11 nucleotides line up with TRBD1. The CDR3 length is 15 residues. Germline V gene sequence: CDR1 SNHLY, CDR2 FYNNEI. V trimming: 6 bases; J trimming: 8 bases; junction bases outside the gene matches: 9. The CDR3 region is CASSQDRGLVDIQYF. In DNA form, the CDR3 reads TGTGCCAGCAGCCAGGACAGGGGGCTAGTAGACATTCAGTACTTC.

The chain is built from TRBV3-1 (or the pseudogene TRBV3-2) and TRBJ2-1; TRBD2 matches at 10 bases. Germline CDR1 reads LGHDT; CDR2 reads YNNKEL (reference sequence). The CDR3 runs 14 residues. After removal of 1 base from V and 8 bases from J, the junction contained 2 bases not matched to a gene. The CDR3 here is CASSQVLAGDEQFF. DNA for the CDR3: TGTGCCAGCAGCCAAGTCCTAGCGGGAGATGAGCAGTTCTTC.

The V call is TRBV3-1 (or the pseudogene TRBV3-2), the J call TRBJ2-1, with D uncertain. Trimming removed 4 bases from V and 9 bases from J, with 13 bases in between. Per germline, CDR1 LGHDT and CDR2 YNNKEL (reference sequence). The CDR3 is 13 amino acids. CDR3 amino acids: CASSLLGGVEQFF. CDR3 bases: TGTGCCAGCAGCCTTCTAGGTGGAGTTGAGCAGTTCTTC.

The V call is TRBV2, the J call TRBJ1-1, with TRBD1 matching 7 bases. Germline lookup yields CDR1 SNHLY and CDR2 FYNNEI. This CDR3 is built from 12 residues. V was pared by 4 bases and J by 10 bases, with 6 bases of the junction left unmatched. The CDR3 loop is CASSVRTGGAFF. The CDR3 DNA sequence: TGTGCCAGCAGTGTGAGGACAGGTGGAGCTTTCTTT.

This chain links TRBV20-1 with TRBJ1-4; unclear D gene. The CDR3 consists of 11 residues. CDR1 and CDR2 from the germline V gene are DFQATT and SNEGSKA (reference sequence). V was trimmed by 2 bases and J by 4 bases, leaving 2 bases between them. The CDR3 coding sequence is TGCAGTGCTAGACGTAATGAAAAACTGTTTTTT. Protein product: CSARRNEKLFF.

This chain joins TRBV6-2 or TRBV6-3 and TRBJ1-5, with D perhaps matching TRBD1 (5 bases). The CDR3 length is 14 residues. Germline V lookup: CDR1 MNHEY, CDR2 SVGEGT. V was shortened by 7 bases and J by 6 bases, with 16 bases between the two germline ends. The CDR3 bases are TGTGCCAGCATCCCCGGGGGGGTCCGTCAGCCCCAGCATTTT. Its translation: CASIPGGVRQPQHF.

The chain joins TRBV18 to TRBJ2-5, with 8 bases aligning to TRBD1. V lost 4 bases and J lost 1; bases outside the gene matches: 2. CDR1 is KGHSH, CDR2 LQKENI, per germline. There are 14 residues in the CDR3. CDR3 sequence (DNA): TGTGCCAGCTCACTAGGGACAGGCCAAGAGACCCAGTACTTC. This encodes CASSLGTGQETQYF.

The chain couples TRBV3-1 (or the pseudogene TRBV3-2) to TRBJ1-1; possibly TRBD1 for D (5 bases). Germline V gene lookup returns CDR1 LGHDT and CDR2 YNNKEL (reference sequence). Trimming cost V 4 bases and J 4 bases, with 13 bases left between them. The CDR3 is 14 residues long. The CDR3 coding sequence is TGTGCCAGCAGCCTAGGGGACTCGGGCACTGAAGCTTTCTTT. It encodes CASSLGDSGTEAFF.

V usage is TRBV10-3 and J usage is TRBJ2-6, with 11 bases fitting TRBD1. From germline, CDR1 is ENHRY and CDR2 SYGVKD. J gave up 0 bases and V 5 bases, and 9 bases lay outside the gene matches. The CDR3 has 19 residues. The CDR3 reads CAISKPDRGLSSGANVLTF. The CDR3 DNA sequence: TGTGCCATCAGTAAGCCGGACAGGGGGCTAAGCTCTGGGGCCAACGTCCTGACTTTC.

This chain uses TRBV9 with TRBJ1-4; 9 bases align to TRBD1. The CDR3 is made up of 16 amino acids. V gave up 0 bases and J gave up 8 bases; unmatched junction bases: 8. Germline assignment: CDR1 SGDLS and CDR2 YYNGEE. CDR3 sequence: CASSVGGAGTGEKLFF. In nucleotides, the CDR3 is TGTGCCAGCAGCGTAGGAGGTGCAGGGACAGGGGAAAAACTGTTTTTT.

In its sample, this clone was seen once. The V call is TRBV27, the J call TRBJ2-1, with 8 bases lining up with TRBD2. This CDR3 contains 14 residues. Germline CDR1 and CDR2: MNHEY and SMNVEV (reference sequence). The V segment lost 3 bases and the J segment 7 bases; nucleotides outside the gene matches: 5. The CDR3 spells CASSFQRETNEQFF. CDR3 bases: TGTGCCAGCAGTTTTCAGCGGGAGACAAATGAGCAGTTCTTC.